The TCR beta chain under discussion was sequenced for a study of B cell selection in AIRE deficiency. Germline loops: CDR1 MNHEY, CDR2 SVGAGI. Between the trimmed V and J ends, which lost 6 bases and 3 bases, there was a span of 12 bases. The CDR3 has 14 residues. In the source study's methods: Pooled conventional T cells gave about 11x10^4 patient and approximately 1.3x10^5 donor TCRbeta sequences. Sequencing used immunoSEQ multiplex PCR; TCRdb keeps in-frame clones, though not all of them. Clone size and the V and J calls come from that table; the DNA yielded D and trimming. Altogether some 20,000 clones are present, about 97% being singletons, with the ten largest covering around 0.17%. CD4+CD127+ cells were sorted as the conventional CD4 T cells.

The source is a human donor with AIRE deficiency. This sequence joins TRBV6-5 and TRBJ2-1; D possibly corresponds to TRBD2 (5 bases). The sample consisted of conventional CD4+ T cells sorted from PBMCs. CDR3 nucleotide sequence: TGTGCCAGCAGCTTTGGACTCATCTACAATGAGCAGTTCTTC. It yields the protein CASSFGLIYNEQFF.